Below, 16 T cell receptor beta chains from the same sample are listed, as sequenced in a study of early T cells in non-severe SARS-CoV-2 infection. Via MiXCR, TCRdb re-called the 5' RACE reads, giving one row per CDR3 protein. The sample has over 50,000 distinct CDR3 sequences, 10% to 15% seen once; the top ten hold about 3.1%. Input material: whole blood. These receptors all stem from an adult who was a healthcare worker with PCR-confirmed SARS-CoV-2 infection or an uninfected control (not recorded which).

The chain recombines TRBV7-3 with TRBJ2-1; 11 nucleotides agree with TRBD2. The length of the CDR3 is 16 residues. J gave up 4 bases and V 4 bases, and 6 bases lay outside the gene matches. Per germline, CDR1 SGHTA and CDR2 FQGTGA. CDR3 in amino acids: CASSSTGTSGYNEQFF. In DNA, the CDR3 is TGTGCCAGCAGCTCGACCGGGACTAGCGGATACAATGAGCAGTTCTTC.

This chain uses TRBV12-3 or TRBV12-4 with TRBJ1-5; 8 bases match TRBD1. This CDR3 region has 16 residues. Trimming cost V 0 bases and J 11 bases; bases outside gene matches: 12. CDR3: CASSLARSLSTGAQHF. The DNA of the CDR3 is TGTGCCAGCAGTTTAGCTCGGAGCCTTTCGACAGGGGCCCAGCATTTT.

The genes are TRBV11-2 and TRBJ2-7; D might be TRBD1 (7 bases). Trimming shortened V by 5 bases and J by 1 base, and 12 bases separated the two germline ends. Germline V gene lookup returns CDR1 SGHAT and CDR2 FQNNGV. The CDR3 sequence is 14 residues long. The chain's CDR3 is CASSHSGGSYEQYF. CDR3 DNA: TGTGCCAGCAGCCATTCAGGGGGGTCCTACGAGCAGTACTTC. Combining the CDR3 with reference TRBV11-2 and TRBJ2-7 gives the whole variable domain EAGVAQSPRYKIIEKRQSVAFWCNPISGHATLYWYQQILGQGPKLLIQFQNNGVVDDSQLPKDRFSAERLKGVDSTLKIQPAKLEDSAVYLCASSHSGGSYEQYFGPGTRLTVT.

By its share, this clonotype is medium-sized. Here the CDR3 DNA reads TGTGCCAGCACACCGGTGACTAGCGGAGGCTCTGGGGCCAACGTCCTGACTTTC. It yields the protein CASTPVTSGGSGANVLTF. This chain uses TRBV7-6 with TRBJ2-6, with 9 bases identical to TRBD2. CDR1 SGHVS and CDR2 FNYEAQ come from the germline V gene. V was pared by 7 bases and J by 0 bases, with 10 bases of the junction left unmatched. This CDR3 contains 18 residues.

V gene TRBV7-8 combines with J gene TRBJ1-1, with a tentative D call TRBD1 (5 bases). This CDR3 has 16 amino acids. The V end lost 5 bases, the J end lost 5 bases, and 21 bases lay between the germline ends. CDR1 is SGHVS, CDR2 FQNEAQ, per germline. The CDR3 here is CASSHRQIPRETEAFF. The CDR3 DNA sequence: TGTGCCAGCAGCCACAGGCAAATCCCTCGGGAGACTGAAGCTTTCTTT.

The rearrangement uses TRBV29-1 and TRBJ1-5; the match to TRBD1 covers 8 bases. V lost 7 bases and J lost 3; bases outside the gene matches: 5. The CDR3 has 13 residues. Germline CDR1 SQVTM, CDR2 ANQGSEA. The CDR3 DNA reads TGCAGCGCCCAACAGGGGGACAATCAGCCCCAGCATTTT. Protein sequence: CSAQQGDNQPQHF.

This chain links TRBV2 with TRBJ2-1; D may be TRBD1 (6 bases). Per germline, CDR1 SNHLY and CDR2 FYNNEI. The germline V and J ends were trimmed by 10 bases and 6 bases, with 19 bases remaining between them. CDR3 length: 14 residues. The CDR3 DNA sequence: TGTGCCATCGCACAGGGTAATTTCGGCAATGAGCAGTTCTTC. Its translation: CAIAQGNFGNEQFF.

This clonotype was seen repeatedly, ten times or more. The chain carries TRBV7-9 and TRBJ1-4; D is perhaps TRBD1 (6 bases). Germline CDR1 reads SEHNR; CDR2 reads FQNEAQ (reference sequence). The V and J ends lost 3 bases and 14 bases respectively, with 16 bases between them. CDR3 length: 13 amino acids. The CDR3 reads CASSLTSGEKLFF. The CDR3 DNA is TGTGCCAGCAGCTTGACTTCAGGGGAGAAGCTGTTTTTT.

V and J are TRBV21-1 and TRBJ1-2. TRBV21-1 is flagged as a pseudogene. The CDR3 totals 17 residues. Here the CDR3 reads CASSKFFPAGQNYGYTF. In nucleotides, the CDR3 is TGTGCCAGCAGCAAATTCTTTCCGGCAGGGCAGAACTATGGCTACACCTTC.

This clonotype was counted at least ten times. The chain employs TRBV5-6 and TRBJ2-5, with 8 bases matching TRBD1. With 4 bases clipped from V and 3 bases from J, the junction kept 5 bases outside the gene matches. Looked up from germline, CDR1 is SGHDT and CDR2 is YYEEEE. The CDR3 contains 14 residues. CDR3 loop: CASSLQGGEETQYF. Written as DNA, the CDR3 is TGTGCCAGCAGCCTACAGGGGGGCGAAGAGACCCAGTACTTC.

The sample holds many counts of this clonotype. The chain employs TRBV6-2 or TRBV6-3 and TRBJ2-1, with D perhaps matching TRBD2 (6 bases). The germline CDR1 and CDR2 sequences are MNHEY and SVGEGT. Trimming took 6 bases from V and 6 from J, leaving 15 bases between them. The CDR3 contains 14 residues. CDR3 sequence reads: CASREPGLLNEQFF. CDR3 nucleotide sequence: TGTGCCAGCAGAGAACCGGGACTGCTCAATGAGCAGTTCTTC.

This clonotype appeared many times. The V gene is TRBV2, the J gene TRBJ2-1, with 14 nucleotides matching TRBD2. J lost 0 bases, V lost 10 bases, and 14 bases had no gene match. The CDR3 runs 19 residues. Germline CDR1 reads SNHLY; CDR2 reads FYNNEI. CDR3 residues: CAITSIGLAGGYSYNEQFF. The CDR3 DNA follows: TGTGCCATCACGTCCATAGGACTAGCGGGAGGCTACTCCTACAATGAGCAGTTCTTC.

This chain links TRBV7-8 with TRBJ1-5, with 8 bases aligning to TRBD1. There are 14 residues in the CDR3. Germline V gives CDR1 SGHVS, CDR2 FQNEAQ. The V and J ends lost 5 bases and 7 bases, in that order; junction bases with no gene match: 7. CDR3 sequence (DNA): TGTGCCAGCAGCACTACAGGGGGTAGGCAGCCCCAGCATTTT. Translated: CASSTTGGRQPQHF.

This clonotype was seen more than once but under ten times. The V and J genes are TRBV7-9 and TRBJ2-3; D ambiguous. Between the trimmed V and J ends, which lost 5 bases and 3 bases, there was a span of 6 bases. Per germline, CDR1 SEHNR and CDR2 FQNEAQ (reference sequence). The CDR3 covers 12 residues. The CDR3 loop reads CASSPETDTQYF. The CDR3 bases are TGTGCCAGCAGCCCGGAAACAGATACGCAGTATTTT. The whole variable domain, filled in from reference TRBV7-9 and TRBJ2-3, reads DTGVSQNPRHKITKRGQNVTFRCDPISEHNRLYWYRQTLGQGPEFLTYFQNEAQLEKSRLLSDRFSAERPKGSFSTLEIQRTEQGDSAMYLCASSPETDTQYFGPGTRLTVL.

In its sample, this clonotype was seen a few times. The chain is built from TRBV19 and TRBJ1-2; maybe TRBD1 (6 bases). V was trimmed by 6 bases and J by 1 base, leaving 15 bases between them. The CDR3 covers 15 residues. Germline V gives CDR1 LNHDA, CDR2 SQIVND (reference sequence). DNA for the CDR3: TGTGCCAGTAGCCCCCGGGGGCGAAGTAACTATGGCTACACCTTC. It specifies CASSPRGRSNYGYTF.

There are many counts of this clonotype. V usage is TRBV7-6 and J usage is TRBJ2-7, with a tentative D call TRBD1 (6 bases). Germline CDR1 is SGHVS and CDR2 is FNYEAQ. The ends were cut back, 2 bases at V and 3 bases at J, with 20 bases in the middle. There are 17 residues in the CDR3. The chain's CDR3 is CASSLRSPPGAIYEQYF. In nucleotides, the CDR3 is TGTGCCAGCAGCTTACGAAGTCCGCCAGGGGCCATCTACGAGCAGTACTTC. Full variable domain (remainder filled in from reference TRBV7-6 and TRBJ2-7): GAGVSQSPRYKVTKRGQDVALRCDPISGHVSLYWYRQALGQGPEFLTYFNYEAQQDKSGLPNDRFSAERPEGSISTLTIQRTEQRDSAMYRCASSLRSPPGAIYEQYFGPGTRLTVT.